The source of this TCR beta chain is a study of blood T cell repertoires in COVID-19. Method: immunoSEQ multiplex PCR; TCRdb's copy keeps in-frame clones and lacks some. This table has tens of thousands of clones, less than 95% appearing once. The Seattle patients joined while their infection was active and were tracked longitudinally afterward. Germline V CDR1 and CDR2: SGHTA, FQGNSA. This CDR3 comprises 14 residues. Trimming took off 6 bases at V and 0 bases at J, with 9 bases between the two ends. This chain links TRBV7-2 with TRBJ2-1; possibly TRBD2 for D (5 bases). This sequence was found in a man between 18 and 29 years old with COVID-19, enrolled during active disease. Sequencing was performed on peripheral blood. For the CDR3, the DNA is TGTGCCAGCAGGGGAGTAAGCTCCTACAATGAGCAGTTCTTC. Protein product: CASRGVSSYNEQFF.